This TCR beta chain is drawn from a study of cytotoxic CD8 clonotypes in ibrutinib-treated CLL. The CDR3 runs to 13 residues. V was shortened by 1 base and J by 9 bases, with 10 bases between the two germline ends. Germline values: CDR1 MGHRA, CDR2 YSYEKL. Measured with immunoSEQ multiplex PCR; TCRdb has only the in-frame clones, and not every one. The table shows 35,000 to 50,000 clones, with 55% to 75% occurring only once. This clone showed up just a few times. The antigen is not known. Findings and limits, study-wide: Patients with sustained remission and those progressing were sampled at differing times. A rise in clonality was seen at ibrutinib response, and a fall back toward baseline was seen at progression. There were few public clonotypes, and on treatment they contracted or stayed stable.

This material consisted of PBMCs, taken at disease progression, from a patient treated with ibrutinib. This chain links TRBV4-1 with TRBJ2-1; D perhaps matches TRBD2 (5 bases). This TCR was recovered from a human donor with chronic lymphocytic leukemia. This chain's CDR3 is CASSQAAGGEQFF. The CDR3 nucleotides are TGCGCCAGCAGCCAAGCCGCCGGAGGTGAGCAGTTCTTC.